A selection of T cell receptor beta chains follows, all from one sample in a study of blood T cell repertoires in COVID-19. The assay was immunoSEQ multiplex PCR, and TCRdb's table has in-frame clones only and misses some. The table records a few hundred thousand clones, under 85% of them present only once. Sequences were obtained from peripheral blood. The receptors were sampled from a man aged 25 to 45 who had recovered from COVID-19. Both conserved end residues are part of each CDR3. D genes are given only for firm matches. The size entry is marked missing in some rows and otherwise reads once, few, many or a size class.

>-|-|TRBJ2-3|TRBV14
CASSQNTGFSQYF
TGTGCCAGCAGCCAAAACACAGGGTTTTCGCAGTATTTT
>-|-|TRBJ2-3|TRBV4-1
CASSQEDYHTDTQYF
TGCGCCAGCAGCCAAGAGGACTACCACACAGATACGCAGTATTTT
>few|TRBD2|TRBJ2-2|TRBV2
CASSVSGGLAGELFF
TGTGCCAGCAGTGTTAGCGGGGGGTTGGCCGGGGAGCTGTTTTTT
>-|TRBD1|TRBJ2-2|TRBV7-3
CASSSTTGIATGELFF
TGTGCCAGCAGCTCAACGACAGGGATTGCCACCGGGGAGCTGTTTTTT
>-|-|TRBJ1-1|TRBV5-4
CASSLGGDWTEAFF
TGTGCCAGCAGCTTGGGGGGGGACTGGACTGAAGCTTTCTTT
>-|TRBD1|TRBJ1-4|TRBV6-4
CASTGPGQGNFFEKLFF
TGTGCCAGCACCGGACCGGGACAGGGGAATTTTTTCGAAAAACTGTTTTTT
>-|TRBD1|TRBJ2-7|TRBV7-7
CASSAGTGTTYEQYF
TGTGCCAGCAGCGCCGGGACAGGGACCACCTACGAGCAGTACTTC
>-|-|TRBJ2-5|TRBV4-2
CASSQDSRETQYF
TGTGCCAGCAGCCAAGATAGCCGGGAGACCCAGTACTTC
>-|-|TRBJ1-3|TRBV6-4
CASSPQDSGNTIYF
TGTGCCAGCAGTCCACAGGACTCTGGAAACACCATATATTTT
>-|TRBD1|TRBJ1-5|TRBV6-5
CASSNRGGNQPQHF
TGTGCCAGCAGTAACAGGGGGGGCAATCAGCCCCAGCATTTT
>-|TRBD1|TRBJ1-2|TRBV28
CASSRIDREANGYTF
TGTGCCAGCAGTCGGATTGACAGGGAGGCCAATGGCTACACCTTC
>-|TRBD2|TRBJ2-3|TRBV10-3
CAISGSAGVDTQYF
TGTGCCATCAGTGGCTCAGCGGGGGTCGATACGCAGTATTTT
>-|TRBD1|TRBJ1-5|TRBV2
CASSDLQGGTKPQHF
TGTGCCAGCAGTGACTTACAGGGGGGTACGAAGCCCCAGCATTTT
>-|TRBD1|TRBJ2-3|TRBV19
CASRDRVGTDTQYF
TGTGCCAGTAGGGACAGGGTTGGCACAGATACGCAGTATTTT
>once|-|TRBJ2-1|TRBV7-9
CASTGARGEGPYYNEQFF
TGTGCCAGCACCGGTGCCAGGGGAGAGGGACCATACTACAATGAGCAGTTCTTC
>-|-|TRBJ2-2|TRBV6-5
CASRKGGTGELFF
TGTGCCAGCAGAAAGGGGGGGACCGGGGAGCTGTTTTTT
>-|-|TRBJ2-2|TRBV7-3
CASSRLAAGELFF
TGTGCCAGCAGCAGGTTAGCGGCCGGGGAGCTGTTTTTT
>-|TRBD2|TRBJ2-1|TRBV7-2
CASSLSSGGANEQFF
TGTGCCAGCAGCTTAAGTAGCGGGGGGGCCAATGAGCAGTTCTTC
>-|TRBD2|TRBJ2-1|TRBV27
CASRRGLAGWDEQFF
TGTGCCAGCAGGAGGGGGCTAGCGGGGTGGGATGAGCAGTTCTTC
>-|-|TRBJ1-5|TRBV4-1
CASSQDEGGDQPQHF
TGCGCCAGCAGCCAAGATGAAGGAGGGGATCAGCCCCAGCATTTT
>-|-|TRBJ2-7|TRBV12-3/TRBV12-4
CASSVQEFYEQYF
TGTGCCAGCAGTGTACAGGAATTCTACGAGCAGTACTTC
>-|TRBD1|TRBJ1-1|TRBV18
CASQRQGNTEAFF
TGTGCCAGCCAACGACAGGGTAACACTGAAGCTTTCTTT
>few|-|TRBJ1-1|TRBV3-1/TRBV3-2
CASSQVRGTEAFF
TGTGCCAGCAGCCAGGTCCGGGGCACTGAAGCTTTCTTT
>-|-|TRBJ2-7|TRBV12-3/TRBV12-4
CASRVTRFNEQYF
TGTGCCAGCAGGGTGACTCGGTTTAACGAGCAGTACTTC
>-|TRBD2|TRBJ2-7|TRBV20-1
CSGSSGESYEQYF
TGCAGTGGTAGTAGCGGGGAGTCCTACGAGCAGTACTTC
>-|-|TRBJ1-2|TRBV2
CASSEAGPTGLYGYTF
TGTGCCAGCAGTGAAGCAGGGCCCACAGGGCTCTATGGCTACACCTTC
>-|-|TRBJ2-2|TRBV5-1
CASSLKPGETGELFF
TGCGCCAGCAGCCTGAAACCAGGGGAAACCGGGGAGCTGTTTTTT
>many|-|TRBJ1-1|TRBV7-9
CASSSYRFGTEAFF
TGTGCCAGCAGCTCATACAGGTTTGGGACTGAAGCTTTCTTT
>-|TRBD1|TRBJ1-1|TRBV12-3/TRBV12-4
CASSPGGTEAFF
TGTGCCAGCAGTCCAGGGGGCACTGAAGCTTTCTTT
>-|TRBD1|TRBJ2-1|TRBV15
CATRDRDRLLNEQFF
TGTGCCACCAGGGACCGGGACAGGCTTCTCAATGAGCAGTTCTTC
>-|-|TRBJ1-5|TRBV7-2
CASSLGPGNQPQHF
TGTGCCAGCAGCTTAGGGCCAGGCAATCAGCCCCAGCATTTT
>once|-|TRBJ1-2|TRBV6-5
CASRPTVYGYTF
TGTGCCAGCAGGCCAACAGTCTATGGCTACACCTTC
>few|TRBD1|TRBJ1-2|TRBV27
CASSPWDRVMANYGYTF
TGTGCCAGCAGTCCATGGGACAGGGTGATGGCTAACTATGGCTACACCTTC
>-|-|TRBJ1-5|TRBV6-5
CATTQGSNQPQHF
TGTGCCACGACACAGGGCAGCAATCAGCCCCAGCATTTT
>-|-|TRBJ1-1|TRBV27
CASSFWAGANTEAFF
TGTGCCAGCAGTTTCTGGGCGGGGGCGAACACTGAAGCTTTCTTT
>few|-|TRBJ1-2|TRBV5-6
CASSPGANYGYTF
TGTGCCAGCAGCCCCGGGGCTAACTATGGCTACACCTTC
>-|-|TRBJ2-3|TRBV12-3/TRBV12-4
CASSLRGGSTQYF
TGTGCCAGCAGTTTGCGGGGTGGGAGTACGCAGTATTTT
>-|-|TRBJ1-2|TRBV4-1
CASSNRSGYTF
TGCGCCAGCAGTAACAGGTCTGGCTACACCTTC
>-|TRBD1|TRBJ2-1|TRBV5-6
CASSLRGTGFFNEQFF
TGTGCCAGCAGCTTGCGGGGGACAGGGTTTTTTAATGAGCAGTTCTTC
>-|TRBD2|TRBJ2-3|TRBV19
CASRSWGGITDTQYF
TGTGCCAGCCGGTCGTGGGGGGGGATCACAGATACGCAGTATTTT
>-|-|TRBJ2-2|TRBV7-9
CASSPPGGRITGELFF
TGTGCCAGCAGCCCCCCAGGGGGGCGAATTACCGGGGAGCTGTTTTTT
>few|-|TRBJ1-6|TRBV6-5
CASSYSVGVGSPLHF
TGTGCCAGCAGTTACTCGGTAGGGGTTGGGTCACCCCTCCACTTT